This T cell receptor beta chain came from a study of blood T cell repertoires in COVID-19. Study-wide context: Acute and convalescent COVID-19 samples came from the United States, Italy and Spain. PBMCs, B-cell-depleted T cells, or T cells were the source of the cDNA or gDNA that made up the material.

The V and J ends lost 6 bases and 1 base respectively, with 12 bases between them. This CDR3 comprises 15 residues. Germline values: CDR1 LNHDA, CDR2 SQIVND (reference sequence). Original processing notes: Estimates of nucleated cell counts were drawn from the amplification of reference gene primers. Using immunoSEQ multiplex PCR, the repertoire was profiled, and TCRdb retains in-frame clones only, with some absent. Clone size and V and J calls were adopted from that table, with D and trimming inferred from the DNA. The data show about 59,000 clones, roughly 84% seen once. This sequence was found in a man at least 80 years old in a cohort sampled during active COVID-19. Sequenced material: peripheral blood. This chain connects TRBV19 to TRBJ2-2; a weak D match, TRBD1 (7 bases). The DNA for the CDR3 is TGTGCCAGTAGGTCAGGGGGAGGGAACACCGGGGAGCTGTTTTTT. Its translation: CASRSGGGNTGELFF.